These 3 T cell receptor beta chains originate from one sample sequenced in a study of blood T cells in healthy people across ages (dated by TCRdb to 2014 to 2015). Libraries were constructed by 5' RACE. Sequenced using an Illumina HiSeq 2500. The second PCR ran for roughly 7 to 12 cycles and used a J-beta primer mix along with a sample-barcoded 5' primer. TCRdb reprocessing: public reads trimmed at Q25 with fastp, clones called with MiXCR, in-frame beta chains kept. Entries that share a CDR3 protein sequence are merged under the most common genes and DNA. The sample table lists over 750,000 distinct CDR3 sequences, 20% to 25% of them with a count of one. Of the sample, under 10% is held by the ten largest clones. The data also belong to a second study, concerning T cells of mothers and their children.

The sequenced material came from blood. The receptors were sampled from a boy aged 5-17 years in good health.

The genes are TRBV4-1 and TRBJ2-2; possibly TRBD1 for D (6 bases). The V gene's germline CDR1 is MGHRA and CDR2 YSYEKL. V lost 3 bases, J lost 6 bases, and 14 bases lay in between. The CDR3 loop spans 15 amino acids. The CDR3 loop is CASSHPAQGPGELFF. CDR3 DNA: TGCGCCAGCAGCCACCCCGCACAGGGACCCGGGGAGCTGTTTTTT.

This clonotype was found a few times. The chain couples TRBV7-9 to TRBJ2-5, with no clear D. With the DNA end fitting TRBJ2-7 better, the J assignment may be wrong. In germline, CDR1 is SEHNR, CDR2 FQNEAQ (reference sequence). CDR3 size: 13 residues. For the CDR3, the DNA is TGTGCCAGCAGCTTAGGAATTCCGGACGAGCAGTACTTC. It is translated as CASSLGIPDEQYF.

CDR3 sequence reads: CASSQGGGLLTEAFF. The CDR3 bases are TGTGCCAGCAGCCAAGGGGGGGGCCTCCTAACTGAAGCTTTCTTT. V is TRBV4-2 and J is TRBJ1-1; a weak D match, TRBD1 (6 bases). The CDR3 is 15 amino acids. Trimming stripped 1 base from V and 5 bases from J, with 14 bases between. Germline V gene lookup returns CDR1 LGHNA and CDR2 YNFKEQ.